This T cell receptor beta chain was captured by sequencing in a study of cytomegalovirus exposure and HLA in healthy donors. Across the study: About 79 million unique TCRs from HLA-typed donors were held in an early data release. Study results and limitations: CMV antigen specificity of three CMV-associated chains was confirmed in vitro. Analyzed later, most CMV-associated TCR beta chains appeared HLA-restricted. The presence/absence work took it that sequencing depth was about the same across donors.

As for this clone: Its antigen remains unidentified.

The PCR ran on 60 Vbeta and 13 Jbeta primers. The table came from immunoSEQ multiplex PCR; TCRdb's copy has only in-frame clones and leaves some out. Of 110,000 or so clones in the sample, about 77% were seen once. Germline loops: CDR1 SGDLS, CDR2 YYNGEE. Trimming cost V 7 bases and J 5 bases, with 10 bases left between them. CDR3 size: 11 residues. The clonotype comes from a young woman in good health and CMV-seropositive. This chain connects TRBV9 to TRBJ2-7; D is unclear. Sequencing input: PBMCs. The CDR3 is CASSRSHEQYF. The CDR3 DNA reads as TGTGCCAGCTCCCGGTCGCACGAGCAGTACTTC.